The 29 T cell receptor beta chains below were found in one sample sequenced in a study of cytomegalovirus exposure and HLA in healthy donors. The PCR employed 60 Vbeta primers together with 13 Jbeta primers. Sequencing was performed with immunoSEQ multiplex PCR; in TCRdb, only in-frame clones are kept and a portion is missing. Here the sample spans approximately 150,000 clones, 55% to 75% being singletons. Sequencing input: PBMCs. These receptor sequences come from a woman aged 55-69 years in good health and CMV-seropositive.

The gene calls are TRBV7-3 and TRBJ2-7; TRBD1 matches at 7 bases. V was pared by 5 bases and J by 0 bases, with 4 bases of the junction left unmatched. CDR3 size: 14 residues. Germline V CDR1 and CDR2: SGHTA, FQGTGA. The DNA for the CDR3 is TGTGCCAGCAGCCCCGGACAGGACTCCTACGAGCAGTACTTC. Residues: CASSPGQDSYEQYF. The variable domain in full, completed from reference TRBV7-3 and TRBJ2-7, reads GAGVSQTPSNKVTEKGKYVELRCDPISGHTALYWYRQSLGQGPEFLIYFQGTGAADDSGLPNDRFFAVRPEGSVSTLKIQRTERGDSAVYLCASSPGQDSYEQYFGPGTRLTVT.

The chain carries TRBV29-1 and TRBJ1-2; the match to TRBD1 covers 7 bases. V lost 2 bases, J lost 11 bases, and 14 bases stayed unmatched. The CDR3 contains 14 residues. Germline-derived CDR1 and CDR2 are SQVTM and ANQGSEA. CDR3 loop: CSVEFRDSGRLYTF. In DNA form, the CDR3 reads TGCAGCGTTGAATTTCGGGACAGTGGCCGTTTATACACCTTC.

The chain uses TRBV28 and TRBJ2-1; 8 bases align to TRBD1. Germline CDR1 reads MDHEN; CDR2 reads SYDVKM. The CDR3 is 16 residues long. V lost 5 bases, J lost 1 base, and 7 bases stayed unmatched. CDR3 in amino acids: CASSPRGQGSYNEQFF. CDR3 nucleotides: TGTGCCAGCAGTCCCCGAGGACAGGGTTCCTACAATGAGCAGTTCTTC. Complete variable domain (other parts from reference TRBV28 and TRBJ2-1): DVKVTQSSRYLVKRTGEKVFLECVQDMDHENMFWYRQDPGLGLRLIYFSYDVKMKEKGDIPEGYSVSREKKERFSLILESASTNQTSMYLCASSPRGQGSYNEQFFGPGTRLTVL.

The rearrangement links TRBV28 to TRBJ2-7; unclear D gene. CDR1 is MDHEN and CDR2 is SYDVKM in the germline V gene. Trimming removed 1 base from V and 1 base from J, with 8 bases in between. The length of the CDR3 is 14 residues. This CDR3 is CASSLLTLSYEQYF. CDR3 sequence (DNA): TGTGCCAGCAGTTTATTGACATTATCCTACGAGCAGTACTTC.

The chain has TRBV2 and TRBJ2-5, with 7 positions matching TRBD2. Germline V gene sequence: CDR1 SNHLY, CDR2 FYNNEI. V shed 7 bases and J 5 bases; nucleotides not matched to a gene: 10. The CDR3 contains 14 residues. CDR3 region: CASKEWGGEETQYF. The CDR3 DNA reads TGTGCCAGCAAGGAATGGGGGGGGGAGGAGACCCAGTACTTC.

The V gene is TRBV5-4, the J gene TRBJ2-7, with D maybe TRBD1 (6 bases). Germline V lookup: CDR1 SGHNT, CDR2 YYREEE (reference sequence). The CDR3 totals 15 residues. V was cut by 1 base and J by 0 bases, with 11 bases left in between. The CDR3 region is CASSLQRGSSYEQYF. CDR3 coding DNA: TGTGCCAGCAGCTTGCAAAGGGGGAGCTCCTACGAGCAGTACTTC.

This chain links TRBV5-1 with TRBJ1-2, with TRBD1 matching 7 bases. The V and J ends lost 4 bases and 4 bases, in that order; junction bases with no gene match: 7. Germline CDR1 reads SGHRS; CDR2 reads YFSETQ. CDR3 length: 14 amino acids. Here the CDR3 reads CASSVTGEGYGYTF. CDR3 coding DNA: TGCGCCAGCAGCGTAACAGGGGAAGGCTATGGCTACACCTTC.

This clone is labeled medium-sized (0.01 to 0.1%). J is TRBJ1-4 and V is TRBV6-6, with D possibly TRBD1 on 6 matching bases. The V end was cut by 2 bases, the J end by 6 bases, with 10 bases between. Looked up from germline, CDR1 is MNHNY and CDR2 is SVGAGI (reference sequence). CDR3 length: 14 amino acids. The CDR3 DNA reads as TGTGCCAGCAGTTACGACAGGAGCTATGAAAAACTGTTTTTT. It translates to CASSYDRSYEKLFF.

The rearrangement joins TRBV9 to TRBJ2-3, with D possibly being TRBD1 (5 bases). V lost 0 bases and J 2 bases, leaving 13 bases between the germline ends. The CDR3 has 16 residues. Germline loops: CDR1 SGDLS, CDR2 YYNGEE. The CDR3 loop is CASSVATGHTTDTQYF. CDR3 in DNA: TGTGCCAGCAGCGTAGCTACAGGACACACCACAGATACGCAGTATTTT.

This rearrangement joins TRBV6-5 to TRBJ1-2, with 8 bases that match TRBD1. Trimming took 10 bases from V and 4 from J; bases not matched to a gene: 11. CDR1 MNHEY and CDR2 SVGAGI come from the germline V gene. This CDR3 comprises 14 residues. CDR3 coding DNA: TGTGCCACTTCACTGGGACAGGCTTTCTATGGCTACACCTTC. Protein product: CATSLGQAFYGYTF.

The chain recombines TRBV2 with TRBJ2-7; 9 bases agree with TRBD1. The germline V gene has CDR1 SNHLY and CDR2 FYNNEI. The V segment lost 4 bases and the J segment 3 bases; nucleotides outside the gene matches: 10. The length of the CDR3 is 16 residues. The CDR3 loop is CASSAATRTGDYEQYF. The DNA of the CDR3 is TGTGCCAGCAGTGCCGCCACGAGGACAGGGGACTACGAGCAGTACTTC.

This chain joins TRBV19 and TRBJ1-1; 10 bases align to TRBD1. The CDR3 is made up of 15 amino acids. J lost 4 bases, V lost 5 bases, and 7 bases had no gene match. Per the germline V gene, CDR1 is LNHDA and CDR2 is SQIVND (reference sequence). The DNA of the CDR3 is TGTGCCAGTAGTCCAAGGAGACAGGGGGCCACTGAAGCTTTCTTT. This sequence encodes CASSPRRQGATEAFF.

The genes are TRBV5-1 and TRBJ2-7, with D hard to call. The V end lost 0 bases, the J end lost 0 bases, and 7 bases lay between the germline ends. CDR1 is SGHRS and CDR2 is YFSETQ in the germline V gene. The CDR3 runs to 14 residues. CDR3 coding DNA: TGCGCCAGCAGCTTGGTAAGGAGCTCCTACGAGCAGTACTTC. Its protein product is CASSLVRSSYEQYF.

The chain carries TRBV11-2 and TRBJ2-1, with 7 bases that match TRBD2. Losses at the gene ends were 0 bases for V and 15 bases for J; bases not matched to a gene: 5. This CDR3 has 12 amino acids. Per the germline V gene, CDR1 is SGHAT and CDR2 is FQNNGV. CDR3: CASSLDRGDSFF. CDR3 in DNA: TGTGCCAGCAGCTTAGATCGGGGGGACTCGTTCTTC.

Written as DNA, the CDR3 is TGTGCCAGCAGTTTCTTCAGGGGACATGGCTACACCTTC. Residues: CASSFFRGHGYTF. J is TRBJ1-2 and V is TRBV6-5; D might be TRBD1 (6 bases). The CDR3 is 13 amino acids. The V end was cut by 4 bases, the J end by 6 bases, with 12 bases between. The germline CDR1 and CDR2 sequences are MNHEY and SVGAGI.

This clone occurred a few times. The J gene is TRBJ1-2, the V gene TRBV27; D might be TRBD1 (5 bases). This CDR3 comprises 13 residues. Germline CDR1 and CDR2: MNHEY and SMNVEV (reference sequence). V was clipped by 0 bases and J by 7 bases, with 9 bases between them. The CDR3 bases are TGTGCCAGCAGTTTATCAGGGGCCGGTGGCTACACCTTC. Translation gives CASSLSGAGGYTF.

The chain combines TRBV28 with TRBJ2-3, with 8 bases matching TRBD1. Germline V gives CDR1 MDHEN, CDR2 SYDVKM. CDR3 size: 15 residues. The V and J ends lost 1 base and 6 bases, in that order; junction bases with no gene match: 6. The chain's CDR3 is CASSLSGQGRDTQYF. For the CDR3, the DNA is TGTGCCAGCAGTTTATCCGGACAGGGAAGGGATACGCAGTATTTT.

This chain connects TRBV6-5 to TRBJ2-5; 8 bases are a match to TRBD1. Near its end, the DNA agrees better with TRBJ2-7, so the J call may be wrong. The germline V gene has CDR1 MNHEY and CDR2 SVGAGI. CDR3 length: 15 amino acids. CDR3 coding DNA: TGTGCCAGCAGTGTATCAGGGGGCAACGCCTACGAGCAGTACTTC. Its protein is CASSVSGGNAYEQYF.

Notes on this clone: Different DNA sequences within this sample yield the same CDR3. The chain links TRBV28 to TRBJ2-1; 10 bases align to TRBD2. V lost 6 bases and J lost 7; bases outside the gene matches: 3. Germline CDR1 reads MDHEN; CDR2 reads SYDVKM. The CDR3 runs to 13 residues. CDR3 residues: CASSLTSGNEQFF. The CDR3 DNA sequence: TGTGCCAGCAGCCTGACTAGCGGGAATGAGCAGTTCTTC.

This clone has a handful of counts. J is TRBJ2-3 and V is TRBV6-4, with D possibly matching TRBD2 (6 bases). CDR3 length: 15 residues. The V gene's germline CDR1 is MRHNA and CDR2 SNTAGT. Trimming removed 3 bases at V and 6 bases at J, with 16 bases between. CDR3 in amino acids: CASSESLFGGDTQYF. The CDR3 nucleotides read TGTGCCAGCAGTGAATCCCTATTCGGAGGGGATACGCAGTATTTT.

The chain employs TRBV7-8 and TRBJ1-1; 8 bases map to TRBD1. The J segment lost 2 bases and the V segment lost 4 bases, leaving 9 bases of the junction unmatched. CDR1 and CDR2 from the germline V gene are SGHVS and FQNEAQ. The CDR3 is 16 amino acids. The DNA for the CDR3 is TGTGCCAGCAGCTCTGCCGGGACAGGAGTTAACACTGAAGCTTTCTTT. It yields the protein CASSSAGTGVNTEAFF.

The chain joins TRBV7-2 to TRBJ1-1; D is ambiguous. In germline, CDR1 is SGHTA, CDR2 FQGNSA. Trimming cost V 4 bases and J 2 bases, with 8 bases left between them. The CDR3 length is 13 residues. CDR3: CASSYTANTEAFF. The CDR3 coding sequence is TGTGCCAGCAGCTATACAGCAAACACTGAAGCTTTCTTT.

This clone was counted only a few times. The chain recombines TRBV6-5 with TRBJ2-5; TRBD1 agrees at 7 bases. This CDR3 has 14 residues. The germline CDR1 and CDR2 sequences are MNHEY and SVGAGI. The V gene end was trimmed by 6 bases and the J gene end by 1 base; junction bases not matched to a gene: 5. This CDR3 reads CASRGDRVQETQYF. CDR3 bases: TGTGCCAGCAGAGGAGACAGGGTCCAAGAGACCCAGTACTTC.

This clone appeared a few times. The gene calls are TRBV30 and TRBJ1-5; D remains unclear. This CDR3 is built from 15 residues. The germline gives CDR1 GTSNPN, CDR2 SVGIG (reference sequence). V lost 0 bases and J 2 bases, leaving 11 bases between the germline ends. The CDR3 reads CAWSVDLTGNQPQHF. In nucleotides, the CDR3 is TGTGCCTGGAGTGTAGATCTCACGGGCAATCAGCCCCAGCATTTT.

The chain has TRBV2 and TRBJ2-7; weak D call: TRBD2 (5 bases). The CDR3 has 13 amino acids. CDR1 is SNHLY and CDR2 is FYNNEI in the germline V gene. V lost 7 bases to trimming and J lost 3 bases, with 13 bases between them. CDR3 loop: CASISGISYEQYF. DNA for the CDR3: TGTGCCAGCATAAGCGGCATAAGCTACGAGCAGTACTTC.

The chain has TRBV28 and TRBJ2-5, with D perhaps TRBD2 (6 bases). Germline assignment: CDR1 MDHEN and CDR2 SYDVKM. The CDR3 is 13 amino acids. This CDR3 is CAATAGPGETQYF. The DNA of the CDR3 is TGTGCTGCGACGGCGGGACCAGGGGAGACCCAGTACTTC.

The rearrangement joins TRBV11-2 to TRBJ1-2; perhaps TRBD1 as D (6 bases). CDR1 is SGHAT, CDR2 FQNNGV, per germline. V lost 3 bases to trimming and J lost 2 bases, with 7 bases between them. CDR3 size: 13 residues. Here the CDR3 reads CASSFTGNYGYTF. CDR3 DNA sequence: TGTGCCAGCAGCTTTACAGGGAACTATGGCTACACCTTC.

This clone has a single count. CDR3 coding DNA: TGTGCCAGCAGCTTAGTGTCCGCTAGCTCTGGAAACACCATATATTTT. This encodes CASSLVSASSGNTIYF. The V and J genes are TRBV5-6 and TRBJ1-3; D gene uncertain. Germline V gene data show CDR1 as SGHDT and CDR2 as YYEEEE. CDR3 length: 16 amino acids. The V gene lost 2 bases and the J gene lost 0 bases, with 12 bases spanning the gap.

The CDR3 sequence is CASSLGDSNQPQHF. In DNA, the CDR3 is TGTGCCAGCTCATTAGGGGATAGCAATCAGCCCCAGCATTTT. This chain links TRBV18 with TRBJ1-5; D possibly corresponds to TRBD1 (5 bases). In germline, CDR1 is KGHSH, CDR2 LQKENI. The CDR3 is made up of 14 amino acids. Trimming pared 5 bases from V and 0 bases from J, leaving 8 bases between.